These T cell receptor beta chains were read from a single sample in a study of PD-L1 blockade in urothelial cancer. Assay used: immunoSEQ multiplex PCR; TCRdb lists only in-frame clones, some missing. Of about 86,000 clones detected, about 85% appear once; the ten largest clones hold approximately 15%. Sequencing used PBMCs, obtained around atezolizumab (anti-PD-L1) treatment. The receptors here all came from a man in his 60s with urothelial cancer. The CDR3 runs from the conserved cysteine through the conserved F or W. Fields, in order: D gene, V gene, J gene, CDR3 protein, CDR3 DNA. The D gene is left open where the match is weak.

-,TRBV7-6,TRBJ2-7,CASSLQGPMGYEQYF,TGTGCCAGCAGCTTACAGGGGCCTATGGGCTACGAGCAGTACTTC
TRBD1,TRBV5-6,TRBJ1-2,CASSSPDRGANYGYTF,TGTGCCAGCAGCAGCCCGGACAGGGGAGCTAACTATGGCTACACCTTC
-,TRBV18,TRBJ1-2,CASSPPGSTNYGYTF,TGTGCCAGCTCACCACCGGGCAGCACTAACTATGGCTACACCTTC
TRBD2,TRBV10-1,TRBJ2-7,CASSEGTSGSVYEQYF,TGCGCCAGCAGTGAGGGGACTAGCGGGAGTGTGTACGAGCAGTACTTC
-,TRBV7-6,TRBJ1-1,CASSLAGENTEAFF,TGTGCCAGCAGCTTGGCGGGAGAGAACACTGAAGCTTTCTTT
-,TRBV6-1,TRBJ1-2,CASSEPGTHYGYTF,TGTGCCAGCAGTGAACCCGGGACACACTATGGCTACACCTTC
-,TRBV5-1,TRBJ2-2,CASSQMTTPMNTGELFF,TGCGCCAGCAGTCAAATGACTACGCCTATGAACACCGGGGAGCTGTTTTTT
TRBD2,TRBV7-3,TRBJ2-3,CASSLTSGNADTQYF,TGTGCCAGCAGCCTTACTAGCGGGAACGCAGATACGCAGTATTTT
TRBD1,TRBV15,TRBJ2-7,CATSRKDRGHSYEQYF,TGTGCCACCAGCAGGAAGGACAGGGGGCACTCCTACGAGCAGTACTTC
-,TRBV19,TRBJ1-3,CASSPIIAALGNTIYF,TGTGCCAGTAGTCCCATCATAGCAGCCCTCGGAAACACCATATATTTT
TRBD2,TRBV5-1,TRBJ2-1,CASSLTPAGGSSYNEQFF,TGCGCCAGCAGCTTGACCCCAGCGGGGGGAAGCTCCTACAATGAGCAGTTCTTC
TRBD2,TRBV10-3,TRBJ2-1,CAISGTSGEQFF,TGTGCCATCAGCGGGACTAGCGGTGAGCAGTTCTTC
TRBD1,TRBV27,TRBJ1-1,CASSGKTGATEAFF,TGTGCCAGCAGTGGAAAGACAGGGGCCACTGAAGCTTTCTTT
TRBD2,TRBV11-2,TRBJ2-7,CASSRTTSGGGYEQYF,TGTGCCAGCAGCCGAACGACTAGCGGGGGGGGCTACGAGCAGTACTTC
-,TRBV27,TRBJ1-6,CASSLFDTNSPLHF,TGTGCCAGCAGTTTGTTTGACACAAATTCACCCCTCCACTTT
-,TRBV9,TRBJ2-1,CASSRRRILDNEQFF,TGTGCCAGCAGCCGGAGGAGGATATTAGACAATGAGCAGTTCTTC
TRBD2,TRBV5-1,TRBJ2-2,CASSLNQREVGTGELFF,TGCGCCAGCAGCTTGAATCAGCGGGAGGTGGGAACCGGGGAGCTGTTTTTT
TRBD1,TRBV9,TRBJ1-2,CASSNTGVDGYTF,TGTGCCAGCAGCAACACAGGGGTGGATGGCTACACCTTC
-,TRBV6-6,TRBJ1-6,CASSYNRGYPNSPLHF,TGTGCCAGCAGTTACAATCGGGGGTACCCTAATTCACCCCTCCACTTT
-,TRBV7-7,TRBJ1-1,CASSLVQGNTEAFF,TGTGCTAGCAGCTTAGTACAGGGGAACACTGAAGCTTTCTTT